One TCR beta chain is described in this entry. Its antigen is unknown. The CDR3 contains 13 residues. Per the germline V gene, CDR1 is SGHRS and CDR2 is YFSETQ. The V gene lost 2 bases and the J gene lost 5 bases, with 8 bases spanning the gap. The data belong to a study of STAT3 mutations in large granular lymphocyte leukemia. General observations from the study: Every T-LGLL patient had at least one immunodominant TCRbeta clonotype. In several patients, dominant TCR clone burden exceeded STAT3 mutant burden.

Only in-frame clones appear in the TCRdb table, and some are missing; sequencing was by immunoSEQ multiplex PCR. Of fewer than 8,000 clones in the sample, roughly 79% are singletons; the top ten hold 25%. The receptor was isolated from a woman in her thirties or forties with T-cell large granular lymphocyte leukemia. Some clones in this sample may be carry-over from other donors' samples. J is TRBJ2-1 and V is TRBV5-1; D might be TRBD2 (6 bases). Sequenced input: peripheral blood mononuclear cells. CDR3 sequence: CASSLGGDNEQFF. The CDR3 coding sequence is TGCGCCAGCAGCTTAGGAGGGGACAATGAGCAGTTCTTC.